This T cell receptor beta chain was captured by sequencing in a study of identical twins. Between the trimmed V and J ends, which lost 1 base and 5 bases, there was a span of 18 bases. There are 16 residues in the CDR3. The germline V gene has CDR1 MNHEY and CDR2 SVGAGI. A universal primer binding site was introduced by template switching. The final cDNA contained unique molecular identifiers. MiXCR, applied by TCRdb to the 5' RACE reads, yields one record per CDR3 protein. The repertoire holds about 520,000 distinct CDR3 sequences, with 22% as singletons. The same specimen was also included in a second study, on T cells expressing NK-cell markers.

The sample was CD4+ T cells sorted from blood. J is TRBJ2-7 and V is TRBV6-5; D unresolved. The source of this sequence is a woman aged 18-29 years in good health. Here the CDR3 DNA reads TGTGCCAGCAGTTACTGGGCGGCCTTGGGGTCGAACGAGCAGTACTTC. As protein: CASSYWAALGSNEQYF.